Each of the 5 T cell receptor beta chains below was sequenced from the same sample in a study of tumor-infiltrating lymphocytes in primary liver carcinoma. A primer matching the constant region was used to make TCR beta cDNA from 450 to 500 ng of total RNA. Researchers made the TCR beta libraries by running three nested multiplex PCR rounds with slightly modified ARM-PCR. TRBV1-TRBV30 forward primers paired with a C-beta reverse primer drove the first two PCR rounds, approximately 11 cycles each. Each CDR3 protein is one row after TCRdb ran MiXCR on the multiplex PCR reads. The table records approximately 330,000 distinct CDR3 sequences, about 61% of them present only once. It was unsorted whole blood that yielded blood RNA, and germline DNA was also extracted. Sequenced input: peripheral blood. Every receptor here comes from a man between 40 and 49 years old with primary liver carcinoma and hepatitis B virus infection.

This clonotype was counted a single time. This sequence may be a read error, since a much larger clone differs from it by one base. Likely a read error: the CDR3 ends without its conserved phenylalanine or tryptophan. J is TRBJ1-2 and V is TRBV4-3; 8 bases agree with TRBD1. CDR1 and CDR2 from the germline V gene are LGHNA and YSLEER. Unmatched junction bases numbered 7, after V lost 0 bases and J lost 4 bases. This CDR3 contains 16 residues. CDR3 residues: CASSQELGQGVYGYTL. The CDR3 DNA follows: TGCGCCAGCAGCCAAGAACTCGGACAGGGTGTCTATGGCTACACCCTC.

This chain joins TRBV5-5 and TRBJ1-2, with no clear D. V was pared by 4 bases and J by 0 bases, with 16 bases between. The CDR3 loop spans 16 amino acids. Germline CDR1 is SGHKS and CDR2 is YYEKEE (reference sequence). CDR3: CASSQSSGFANYGYTF. CDR3 DNA sequence: TGTGCCAGCAGCCAGAGTAGTGGGTTTGCTAACTATGGCTACACCTTC.

This chain joins TRBV10-3 and TRBJ1-1, with D possibly being TRBD1 (6 bases). V shed 8 bases and J shed 1 base, with 14 bases lying between them. The CDR3 consists of 14 residues. Per germline, CDR1 ENHRY and CDR2 SYGVKD. For the CDR3, the DNA is TGTGCCATCGGCAGGGGAGGTGAGAACACTGAAGCTTTCTTT. Its protein product is CAIGRGGENTEAFF.

This clonotype has more than one count but fewer than ten. V is TRBV10-2 and J is TRBJ2-5, with D possibly matching TRBD1 (5 bases). Between the trimmed V and J ends, which lost 2 bases and 9 bases, there was a span of 22 bases. CDR1 is WSHSY and CDR2 is SAAADI in the germline V gene. The CDR3 has 16 amino acids. The CDR3 region is CASSEMATPRVGAQYF. For the CDR3, the DNA is TGCGCCAGCAGTGAGATGGCGACTCCAAGAGTAGGGGCCCAGTACTTC.

This clonotype was recorded only once. V and J are TRBV4-3 and TRBJ1-3, with D perhaps TRBD1 (5 bases). From germline, CDR1 is LGHNA and CDR2 YSLEER. The CDR3 consists of 16 residues. V was clipped by 2 bases and J by 4 bases, with 15 bases between them. CDR3 DNA sequence: TGCGCCAGCAGCCAAAATCGGCAGGGATCCGGAAACACCATATATTTT. Protein: CASSQNRQGSGNTIYF.